The 21 T cell receptor beta chains below were found in one sample sequenced in a study of blood T cell repertoires in COVID-19. Produced via immunoSEQ multiplex PCR; TCRdb's table is partial and in-frame only. The repertoire holds around 250,000 clones, with approximately 86% as singletons. Sequencing was done on a sample of PBMCs or T cells enriched from blood (not recorded which). These receptors were taken from a woman aged 50 to 60 who had recovered from COVID-19.

The chain uses TRBV7-9 and TRBJ1-4; D not certain. CDR1 and CDR2 from the germline V gene are SEHNR and FQNEAQ (reference sequence). Trimming took 0 bases from V and 7 from J, leaving 15 bases between them. This CDR3 spans 16 amino acids. CDR3 sequence reads: CASSLALRGSSEKLFF. CDR3 DNA sequence: TGTGCCAGCAGCTTAGCCCTACGAGGGTCGAGTGAAAAACTGTTTTTT.

The rearrangement uses TRBV7-3 and TRBJ2-2, with TRBD1 matching over 11 bases. Germline values: CDR1 SGHTA, CDR2 FQGTGA. The CDR3 loop spans 16 amino acids. The junction had 6 bases not matched to a gene; V was cut back by 5 bases and J by 4 bases. The CDR3, as DNA: TGTGCCAGCAGCCCCGGGACAGGGGGAGGCACCGGGGAGCTGTTTTTT. Translation: CASSPGTGGGTGELFF.

The rearrangement uses TRBV4-1 and TRBJ1-1; perhaps TRBD1 as D (5 bases). The CDR3 runs to 16 residues. Trimming stripped 0 bases from V and 4 bases from J, with 15 bases between. CDR1 is MGHRA, CDR2 YSYEKL, per germline. The CDR3 loop reads CASSQDRAAYATEAFF. The CDR3 DNA follows: TGCGCCAGCAGCCAAGACAGGGCGGCCTATGCCACTGAAGCTTTCTTT.

This clone was counted a few times. This chain joins TRBV3-1 (or the pseudogene TRBV3-2) and TRBJ1-3, with 7 bases lining up with TRBD1. V lost 7 bases, J lost 7 bases, and 7 bases stayed unmatched. The CDR3 is 13 residues long. Germline assignment: CDR1 LGHDT and CDR2 YNNKEL (reference sequence). The CDR3 is CASTRQGLNTIYF. As DNA, the CDR3 is TGTGCCAGCACCCGACAGGGTTTGAACACCATATATTTT.

This chain links TRBV10-3 with TRBJ1-2; D is unclear. Germline CDR1 and CDR2: ENHRY and SYGVKD. The CDR3 contains 12 residues. The V gene lost 3 bases and the J gene lost 7 bases, with 9 bases spanning the gap. The CDR3 reads CAISDRRGGYTF. CDR3 nucleotides: TGTGCCATCAGTGACCGGAGAGGTGGCTACACCTTC.

This chain links TRBV5-6 with TRBJ2-1, with 8 bases aligning to TRBD2. Per germline, CDR1 SGHDT and CDR2 YYEEEE. V dropped 2 bases and J dropped 7; count of bases not matched to a gene: 2. This CDR3 region has 13 residues. CDR3 protein: CASSLAGVNEQFF. In DNA, the CDR3 is TGTGCCAGCAGCTTAGCGGGAGTAAATGAGCAGTTCTTC.

V gene TRBV2 combines with J gene TRBJ2-5; D is undetermined. Per the germline V gene, CDR1 is SNHLY and CDR2 is FYNNEI. The germline V and J ends were trimmed by 2 bases and 5 bases, with 18 bases remaining between them. This CDR3 is built from 16 residues. The DNA of the CDR3 is TGTGCCAGCAGTGAACTTGGTACGGTAAATGAGGAGACCCAGTACTTC. The encoded protein is CASSELGTVNEETQYF.

For the CDR3, the DNA is TGTGCCAGCAGTTCCTCCTTACTAGCGGGAGGGGTAGATGAGCAGTTCTTC. As protein: CASSSSLLAGGVDEQFF. The J gene is TRBJ2-1, the V gene TRBV27, with 13 nucleotides matching TRBD2. V lost 4 bases and J lost 8; bases outside the gene matches: 11. This CDR3 comprises 17 residues. Germline-derived CDR1 and CDR2 are MNHEY and SMNVEV (reference sequence).

This clone was observed a handful of times. This chain links TRBV9 with TRBJ1-3; possibly TRBD1 for D (6 bases). CDR3 length: 15 residues. The V gene's germline CDR1 is SGDLS and CDR2 YYNGEE. Trimming stripped 4 bases from V and 3 bases from J, with 14 bases between. In DNA, the CDR3 is TGTGCCAGCAGCCGGGACAACTCTTTTGGAAACACCATATATTTT. Translated: CASSRDNSFGNTIYF.

The J gene is TRBJ2-1, the V gene TRBV7-9; 12 nucleotides align to TRBD2. The V and J ends lost 4 bases and 7 bases, in that order; junction bases with no gene match: 5. CDR1 and CDR2 (germline): SEHNR, FQNEAQ (reference sequence). The CDR3 is made up of 15 amino acids. The CDR3 loop is CASSSWTSGMNEQFF. The CDR3 DNA follows: TGTGCCAGCAGCTCATGGACTAGCGGGATGAATGAGCAGTTCTTC.

The chain uses TRBV29-1 and TRBJ2-1; TRBD2 might be the D (5 bases). This CDR3 is 11 amino acids long. Trimming pared 6 bases from V and 10 bases from J, leaving 13 bases between. From germline, CDR1 is SQVTM and CDR2 ANQGSEA. The DNA for the CDR3 is TGCAGCGTGTTACTAGGCACCGAGCAGTTCTTC. This encodes CSVLLGTEQFF.

The genes are TRBV30 and TRBJ2-7; TRBD1 is a possible D gene (6 bases). V was trimmed by 0 bases and J by 4 bases, leaving 10 bases between them. CDR1 is GTSNPN, CDR2 SVGIG, per germline (reference sequence). This CDR3 is 13 amino acids long. The CDR3 DNA reads TGTGCCTGGAGTGTACAGGGCGGTTACGAGCAGTACTTC. This gives the protein CAWSVQGGYEQYF.

This clone was found a few times. J is TRBJ1-4 and V is TRBV7-8; D may be TRBD1 (6 bases). The germline CDR1 and CDR2 sequences are SGHVS and FQNEAQ. V lost 6 bases and J lost 4, with 15 bases in between. The CDR3 is 15 amino acids. The CDR3 loop is CASRRSDRNNEKLFF. In nucleotides, the CDR3 is TGTGCCAGCAGGCGTTCGGACAGAAATAATGAAAAACTGTTTTTT.

This chain joins TRBV6-2 or TRBV6-3 and TRBJ1-5; 9 bases fit TRBD1. The V gene end was trimmed by 0 bases and the J gene end by 1 base; junction bases not matched to a gene: 10. From germline, CDR1 is MNHEY and CDR2 SVGEGT. This CDR3 region has 19 residues. CDR3: CASSYSMIQGARSNQPQHF. CDR3 coding DNA: TGTGCCAGCAGTTACTCCATGATACAGGGGGCCAGGAGCAATCAGCCCCAGCATTTT.

V is TRBV5-1 and J is TRBJ1-4; 8 positions agree with TRBD1. In germline, CDR1 is SGHRS, CDR2 YFSETQ. This CDR3 has 17 residues. The trim removed 1 base at V and 0 bases at J, leaving 5 bases unmatched. The CDR3 region is CASSLQGARATNEKLFF. Written as DNA, the CDR3 is TGCGCCAGCAGCTTGCAGGGGGCACGGGCAACTAATGAAAAACTGTTTTTT. The variable domain in full, with the rest retrieved from reference TRBV5-1 and TRBJ1-4, is KAGVTQTPRYLIKTRGQQVTLSCSPISGHRSVSWYQQTPGQGLQFLFEYFSETQRNKGNFPGRFSGRQFSNSRSEMNVSTLELGDSALYLCASSLQGARATNEKLFFGSGTQLSVL.

The V call is TRBV28, the J call TRBJ1-2; the match to TRBD1 covers 7 bases. The CDR3 extends over 13 amino acids. The trim removed 6 bases at V and 4 bases at J, leaving 5 bases unmatched. Germline V gene sequence: CDR1 MDHEN, CDR2 SYDVKM. CDR3: CASSQTGIYGYTF. CDR3 nucleotide sequence: TGTGCCAGCAGCCAGACAGGGATCTATGGCTACACCTTC.

The chain couples TRBV28 to TRBJ1-2; the match to TRBD1 covers 7 bases. The CDR3 length is 16 residues. V shed 0 bases, J shed 4 bases, and the junction held 8 bases outside the gene matches. The germline V gene encodes CDR1 MDHEN and CDR2 SYDVKM. Written as DNA, the CDR3 is TGTGCCAGCAGTTTATGGCACAGGGGATCTGGCTATGGCTACACCTTC. The encoded protein is CASSLWHRGSGYGYTF.

This chain uses TRBV28 with TRBJ1-2, with 8 positions matching TRBD1. Germline loops: CDR1 MDHEN, CDR2 SYDVKM. The CDR3 covers 16 residues. V dropped 5 bases and J dropped 4; count of bases not matched to a gene: 12. In DNA, the CDR3 is TGTGCCAGCAGTCCCTCCAGTCCGGACAGGGTCTATGGCTACACCTTC. The encoded protein is CASSPSSPDRVYGYTF.

The chain employs TRBV7-9 and TRBJ1-1, with D possibly matching TRBD1 (5 bases). V lost 0 bases and J lost 4, with 9 bases in between. The CDR3 extends over 14 amino acids. Germline V gene data show CDR1 as SEHNR and CDR2 as FQNEAQ (reference sequence). The CDR3 DNA follows: TGTGCCAGCAGCTTAGCGGGGCAGGTCACTGAAGCTTTCTTT. Translated, it gives CASSLAGQVTEAFF.

J is TRBJ1-1 and V is TRBV7-2, with D possibly TRBD1 on 6 matching bases. CDR3 length equals 14 residues. Trimming removed 5 bases at V and 0 bases at J, with 10 bases between. Germline values: CDR1 SGHTA, CDR2 FQGNSA. CDR3 sequence reads: CASSRDIVNTEAFF. The CDR3 DNA is TGTGCCAGCAGCCGGGACATAGTGAACACTGAAGCTTTCTTT.

The V gene is TRBV18, the J gene TRBJ1-1, with a possible D match to TRBD1 (6 bases). Trimming took off 1 base at V and 3 bases at J, with 12 bases between the two ends. The CDR3 consists of 15 residues. Germline lookup yields CDR1 KGHSH and CDR2 LQKENI. This CDR3 is CASSPLTGKDTEAFF. DNA for the CDR3: TGTGCCAGCTCACCACTAACAGGGAAGGACACTGAAGCTTTCTTT.